The source of this T cell receptor (beta chain) is a study of T cells in Graves' hyperthyroidism and ophthalmopathy. RNA transcripts gave rise to amplified TCR beta CDR3 regions. Using the HTBI primer set, a first-round RT-PCR was run on the TCR CDR3. TCRdb called the multiplex PCR reads again in MiXCR, with one record for every CDR3 protein. The sample yields more than 500,000 distinct CDR3 sequences, roughly 16% seen once. Trimming removed 8 bases at V and 9 bases at J, with 14 bases between. There are 11 residues in the CDR3. The germline V gene encodes CDR1 DFQATT and CDR2 SNEGSKA (reference sequence). For this clonotype: The antigen remains unidentified.

Study-wide points: Ophthalmopathy cases were set apart from stable hyperthyroidism by a 13 V-J model.

The diagnostic basis comprised clinical symptoms, serum thyroxine and TRAb, thyroid ultrasound and orbital computed tomography. The sequence derives from a woman aged 25 to 39 with Graves' ophthalmopathy. V usage is TRBV20-1 and J usage is TRBJ2-1, with D possibly TRBD2 on 7 matching bases. Input material: blood. The CDR3 reads CSTPGGREQFF. The CDR3 nucleotides read TGCAGTACCCCCGGGGGGCGTGAGCAGTTCTTC.